This T cell receptor beta chain was captured by sequencing in a study of blood T cells in healthy people across ages. For this clonotype: Its antigen is as yet unknown.

PCR was performed a second time for about 6 to 11 cycles using a sample-barcoded 5' primer and a J-beta primer mix. TCRdb itself ran the 5' RACE reads through MiXCR, one entry per CDR3 protein. The sample has about 1.7 million distinct CDR3 sequences, roughly 30% seen once; the top ten hold about 8%. The study's findings and limits: Diversity was estimated from one million T cells, and these estimates were considered underestimates.

The source is a woman in her 30s in good health. Sequencing was done on a sample of blood.

In DNA, the CDR3 is TGCAGTGCTAGAGATCTTAGTGTCGCAGATACGCAGTATTTT. It translates to CSARDLSVADTQYF. This chain uses TRBV20-1 with TRBJ2-3; no clear D gene. The V gene lost 0 bases and the J gene lost 4 bases, with 11 bases spanning the gap. Germline-derived CDR1 and CDR2 are DFQATT and SNEGSKA (reference sequence). The CDR3 runs to 14 residues.